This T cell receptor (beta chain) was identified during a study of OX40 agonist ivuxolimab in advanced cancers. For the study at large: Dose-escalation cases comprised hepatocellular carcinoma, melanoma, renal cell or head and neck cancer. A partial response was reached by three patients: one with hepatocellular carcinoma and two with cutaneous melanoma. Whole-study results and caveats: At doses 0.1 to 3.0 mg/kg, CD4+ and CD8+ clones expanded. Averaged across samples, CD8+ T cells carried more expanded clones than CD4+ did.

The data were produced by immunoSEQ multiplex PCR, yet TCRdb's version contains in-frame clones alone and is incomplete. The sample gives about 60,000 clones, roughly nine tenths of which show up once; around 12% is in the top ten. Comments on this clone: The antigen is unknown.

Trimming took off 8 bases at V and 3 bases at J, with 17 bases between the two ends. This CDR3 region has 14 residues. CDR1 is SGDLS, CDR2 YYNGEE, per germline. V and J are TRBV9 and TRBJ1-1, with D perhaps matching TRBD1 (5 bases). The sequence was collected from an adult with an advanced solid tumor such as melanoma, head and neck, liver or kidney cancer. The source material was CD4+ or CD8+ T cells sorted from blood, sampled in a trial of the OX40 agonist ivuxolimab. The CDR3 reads CASRVGLGDTEAFF. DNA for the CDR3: TGTGCCAGTCGGGTCGGCTTGGGGGACACTGAAGCTTTCTTT.